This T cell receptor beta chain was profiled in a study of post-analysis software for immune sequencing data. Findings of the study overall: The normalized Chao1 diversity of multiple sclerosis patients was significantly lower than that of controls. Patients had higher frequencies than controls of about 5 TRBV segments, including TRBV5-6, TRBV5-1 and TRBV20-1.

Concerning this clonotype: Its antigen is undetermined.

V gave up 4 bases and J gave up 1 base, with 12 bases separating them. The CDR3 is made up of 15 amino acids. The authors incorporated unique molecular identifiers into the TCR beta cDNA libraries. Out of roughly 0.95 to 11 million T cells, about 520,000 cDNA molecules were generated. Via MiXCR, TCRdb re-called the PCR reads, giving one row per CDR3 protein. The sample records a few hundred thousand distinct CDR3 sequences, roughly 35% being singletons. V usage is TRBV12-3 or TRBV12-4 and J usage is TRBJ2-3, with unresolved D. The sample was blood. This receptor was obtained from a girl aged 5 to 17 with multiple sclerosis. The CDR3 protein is CASSSQILGTDTQYF. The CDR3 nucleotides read TGTGCCAGCAGTTCACAGATTTTGGGCACAGATACGCAGTATTTT.